What follows is one T cell receptor (beta chain) and its context. Its antigen remains unidentified. This sample is drawn from a study of glioma-infiltrating T cells. Study at large: Presurgical dexamethasone in glioma patients lasted six or fewer days. Blood libraries targeted roughly 4.5- to 10-fold coverage of roughly 1 million T cells. Broader study findings: Tissue-blood divergence was below expectation in non-neoplastic patients, above in gliomas. Only very few CDR3 sequences appeared in both tissue and blood.

In germline, CDR1 is LGHDT, CDR2 YNNKEL (reference sequence). The CDR3 runs to 15 residues. Trimming at V came to 4 bases and at J to 4 bases, leaving 4 bases not matched to a gene. The iRepertoire nested amplicon-rescue multiplex PCR amplified TCR alpha and beta CDR3s from RNA. In TCRdb, the multiplex PCR reads were re-called with MiXCR into one record per CDR3 protein. The sample lists approximately 400,000 distinct CDR3 sequences, around 45% occurring once. The chain has TRBV3-1 and TRBJ1-3; 10 nucleotides align to TRBD1. Sequencing used glioma tissue, nonneoplastic brain tissue, or PBMCs (not recorded which). The sequence came from a human donor with low-grade glioma or glioblastoma, undergoing nonglioma brain surgery, or in good health (not recorded which). The CDR3 sequence: CASSRGTGAGNTIYF. The CDR3 nucleotides read TGTGCCAGCAGCCGCGGGACAGGGGCAGGAAACACCATATATTTT.